The TCR beta chain under discussion was sequenced for a study of beta chain features in type 1 diabetes. CDR1 and CDR2 from the germline V gene are KGHSH and LQKENI. This CDR3 contains 15 residues. Deletions cut 5 bases from V and 0 bases from J, with 11 bases between. This clone appeared a few times. What it recognizes is unknown. Naive, central memory, regulatory and stem cell-like memory cells within the CD4+ compartment were sorted using CD45RO/CCR7/CD25/CD127/CD95/CD27. The study reverse transcribed the entire isolated RNA, so it sequenced expressed TCRB transcripts. Deep immunoSEQ sequencing covered naive, central memory and regulatory T cell samples. Method: immunoSEQ multiplex PCR; TCRdb's copy keeps in-frame clones and lacks some. The sample yields over 600,000 clones, around 11% seen once. Notes on the study in general: Across all four CD4+ subsets, people with type 1 diabetes showed modestly shorter TCRB CDR3s.

This TCR came from a man between 25 and 39 years old with type 1 diabetes. Input material: naive CD4+ T cells from blood. This chain uses TRBV18 with TRBJ2-4; D perhaps matches TRBD1 (6 bases). The CDR3 sequence: CASSTGSVAKNIQYF. CDR3 nucleotide sequence: TGTGCCAGCTCAACAGGGAGTGTAGCCAAAAACATTCAGTACTTC.